The entry that follows covers one T cell receptor beta chain sequence. Sequenced by immunoSEQ multiplex PCR; TCRdb stores in-frame clones only, minus some. The sample lists a few million clones, more than 80% occurring once. This CDR3 contains 15 residues. V lost 8 bases to trimming and J lost 0 bases, with 15 bases between them. CDR1 and CDR2 from the germline V gene are SNHLY and FYNNEI. This sample stems from a study of shared clonotypes between healthy human individuals. Those who donated, Caucasian adults without exception, all lived in Nashville, Tennessee. The split of CD4+ cells yielded CD45RA+ naive and CD45RA-negative memory subsets.

The receptor was derived from a young man in good health. Sequenced input: naive CD4+ T cells sorted from blood. Specified subset: CD45RA+ positively selected. The chain joins TRBV2 to TRBJ2-3, with D uncertain. The CDR3 reads CASGFDGTSTDTQYF. CDR3 bases: TGTGCCAGCGGGTTCGATGGTACTAGCACAGATACGCAGTATTTT.